This T cell receptor beta chain was recovered during a study of CD8+CD57+ T cells in acquired aplastic anemia. All patients picked for sequencing had shown, by flow cytometry, an expansion of CD8+CD57+ cells. This clonotype appeared once. Genomic DNA was employed as the template in profiling TCR beta VDJ and CDR3. Using its own MiXCR run on the reads, TCRdb lists one record per CDR3 protein. This sample yields under 200,000 distinct CDR3 sequences, of which about 70% are seen a single time; approximately 48% belongs to the top ten. Germline CDR1 and CDR2: LNHDA and SQIVND (reference sequence). The CDR3 runs to 15 residues. The V gene end was trimmed by 3 bases and the J gene end by 1 base; junction bases not matched to a gene: 5.

The sequencing sample was made of sorted CD4+, CD8+, or CD8+CD57+ T cells (not recorded which) from PBMCs. This rearrangement joins TRBV19 to TRBJ2-5; 7 bases line up with TRBD2. The sequence derives from a human donor with aplastic anemia. In DNA form, the CDR3 reads TGTGCCAGTAGTATTGGGGGGGGTTTCCAAGAGACCCAGTACTTC. It codes for CASSIGGGFQETQYF.